Shown below are 13 T cell receptor beta chains from a single sample sequenced in a study of technical replicates of blood from several donors. Assay used: immunoSEQ multiplex PCR; TCRdb lists only in-frame clones, some missing. Here the sample spans under 95,000 clones, about 92% being singletons. The material sequenced was T cells isolated from PBMCs. These TCRs come from a human donor in good health.

The rearrangement uses TRBV5-1 and TRBJ2-3; D is undetermined. The CDR3 sequence is 13 residues long. Germline V lookup: CDR1 SGHRS, CDR2 YFSETQ. Trimming cost V 7 bases and J 2 bases, with 11 bases left between them. The CDR3 spells CASAGVVTDTQYF. CDR3 DNA: TGCGCCAGCGCCGGAGTAGTCACAGATACGCAGTATTTT.

The V call is TRBV30, the J call TRBJ2-7; D uncertain. Germline CDR1 and CDR2: GTSNPN and SVGIG (reference sequence). The ends were cut back, 4 bases at V and 3 bases at J, with 16 bases in the middle. The length of the CDR3 is 14 residues. CDR3 coding DNA: TGTGCCTGGAATCTGGGCCGTTTCTTCTACGAGCAGTACTTC. As protein: CAWNLGRFFYEQYF.

This clone was found once. CDR3 loop: CASSLNGLAGRDEQFF. DNA for the CDR3: TGTGCCAGCAGCTTAAATGGACTAGCGGGGAGGGATGAGCAGTTCTTC. The chain is built from TRBV7-3 and TRBJ2-1; 12 nucleotides line up with TRBD2. The CDR3 extends over 16 amino acids. With V trimmed by 1 base and J by 8 bases, 6 bases remained unmatched. Germline CDR1 and CDR2: SGHTA and FQGTGA.

This sequence joins TRBV6-5 and TRBJ2-7; 9 nucleotides match TRBD2. This CDR3 is 15 amino acids long. Germline CDR1 is MNHEY and CDR2 is SVGAGI. Trimming removed 5 bases from V and 3 bases from J; junction bases left unmatched: 8. The DNA of the CDR3 is TGTGCCAGCAGTCCCCGGCTTAGCGGGAGCTACGAGCAGTACTTC. It is translated as CASSPRLSGSYEQYF.

The chain uses TRBV7-8 and TRBJ1-1; D call uncertain. V lost 6 bases, J lost 1 base, and 3 bases lay in between. Looked up from germline, CDR1 is SGHVS and CDR2 is FQNEAQ. This CDR3 region has 11 residues. The CDR3 DNA is TGTGCCAGCAGTAAGAACACTGAAGCTTTCTTT. It is translated as CASSKNTEAFF.

This clone was recorded only once. This sequence joins TRBV9 and TRBJ2-7, with TRBD2 matching over 7 bases. The CDR3 runs to 14 residues. V lost 3 bases to trimming and J lost 3 bases; unmatched junction nucleotides: 6. Per germline, CDR1 SGDLS and CDR2 YYNGEE. The CDR3 DNA follows: TGTGCCAGCAGCGCAAGCGGGGACTTCTACGAGCAGTACTTC. This translates into CASSASGDFYEQYF.

This CDR3 is CASSGKQFF. The CDR3 DNA reads as TGTGCCAGCAGTGGTAAGCAGTTCTTC. This chain links TRBV2 with TRBJ2-1; D is ambiguous. This CDR3 has 9 amino acids. The germline CDR1 and CDR2 sequences are SNHLY and FYNNEI. V was pared by 4 bases and J by 11 bases, with 3 bases between. Using reference TRBV2 and TRBJ2-1 for the parts outside the CDR3, the full variable domain is EPEVTQTPSHQVTQMGQEVILRCVPISNHLYFYWYRQILGQKVEFLVSFYNNEISEKSEIFDDQFSVERPDGSNFTLKIRSTKLEDSAMYFCASSGKQFFGPGTRLTVL.

This sequence joins TRBV7-9 and TRBJ2-1; maybe TRBD2 (5 bases). The CDR3 is made up of 15 amino acids. V was cut by 1 base and J by 9 bases, with 16 bases left in between. CDR1 and CDR2 (germline): SEHNR, FQNEAQ (reference sequence). CDR3 DNA: TGTGCCAGCAGCTTAGAGGGAGCCCACCCTAGTGAGCAGTTCTTC. Amino acids: CASSLEGAHPSEQFF.

The rearrangement joins TRBV7-8 to TRBJ2-3; the D gene is possibly TRBD1 (5 bases). V was pared by 1 base and J by 3 bases, with 8 bases between. This CDR3 region has 14 residues. Per germline, CDR1 SGHVS and CDR2 FQNEAQ. CDR3 region: CASSLGQGTDTQYF. CDR3 DNA sequence: TGTGCCAGCAGCTTAGGGCAGGGAACAGATACGCAGTATTTT.

V and J are TRBV7-2 and TRBJ2-1; D gene ambiguous. CDR1 is SGHTA, CDR2 FQGNSA, per germline. The CDR3 extends over 12 amino acids. The V and J ends lost 5 bases and 3 bases respectively, with 5 bases between them. The CDR3: CASSHFYNEQFF. CDR3 sequence (DNA): TGTGCCAGCAGCCATTTCTACAATGAGCAGTTCTTC.

This clone was recorded only once. This rearrangement joins TRBV18 to TRBJ2-2; the match to TRBD1 covers 9 bases. The V gene's germline CDR1 is KGHSH and CDR2 LQKENI. CDR3 length equals 17 residues. V shed 0 bases and J 0 bases; nucleotides not matched to a gene: 2. The CDR3 DNA sequence: TGTGCCAGCTCACCACCGGACAGGGGACCGAACACCGGGGAGCTGTTTTTT. Its translation: CASSPPDRGPNTGELFF.

This clone was detected a few times. The rearrangement links TRBV4-3 to TRBJ2-5; 14 positions agree with TRBD2. Looked up from germline, CDR1 is LGHNA and CDR2 is YSLEER. This CDR3 spans 15 amino acids. Losses at the gene ends were 4 bases for V and 4 bases for J; bases not matched to a gene: 2. CDR3 coding DNA: TGCGCCAGCAGCCTTGGGACTAGCGGGAGAGAGACCCAGTACTTC. It yields the protein CASSLGTSGRETQYF.

V usage is TRBV30 and J usage is TRBJ2-7, with 15 bases fitting TRBD2. The CDR3 spans 15 residues. V trimming: 1 base; J trimming: 7 bases; junction bases outside the gene matches: 5. Germline V CDR1 and CDR2: GTSNPN, SVGIG (reference sequence). CDR3 DNA sequence: TGTGCCTGGAGTGCGGGACTAGCGGGAGGAGGGGAGCAGTACTTC. This codes for CAWSAGLAGGGEQYF.